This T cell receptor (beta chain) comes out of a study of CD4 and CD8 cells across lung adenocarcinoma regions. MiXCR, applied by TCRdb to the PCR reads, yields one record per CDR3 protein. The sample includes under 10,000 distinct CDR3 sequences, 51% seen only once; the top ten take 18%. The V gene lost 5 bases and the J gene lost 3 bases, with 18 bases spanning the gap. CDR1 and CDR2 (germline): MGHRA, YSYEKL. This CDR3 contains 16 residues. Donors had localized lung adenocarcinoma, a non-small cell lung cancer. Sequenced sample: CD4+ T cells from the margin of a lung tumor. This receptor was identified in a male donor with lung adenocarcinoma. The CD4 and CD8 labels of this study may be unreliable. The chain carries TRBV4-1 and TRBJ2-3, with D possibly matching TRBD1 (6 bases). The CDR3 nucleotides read TGCGCCAGCAGCGAGGACAGACCCGAGGGGACAGATACGCAGTATTTT. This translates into CASSEDRPEGTDTQYF.